This TCR beta chain emerged from a study of graft-versus-host responses after intestinal transplantation. Study details: Tacrolimus plus steroids were given to all recipients for approximately 3 years, preceded by anti-thymocyte globulin induction. Study-level results: Association was observed between peak circulating GvH clone levels and early post-transplant HvG declines. The marrow of recipients harbored GvH clones, and ileum or blood showed some of them first.

The table came from immunoSEQ multiplex PCR; TCRdb's copy has only in-frame clones and leaves some out. The data contain roughly 100,000 clones, 93% of them singletons. This clone was found once. The antigen remains undetermined. The CDR3 spans 14 residues. Germline-derived CDR1 and CDR2 are SGDLS and YYNGEE. The V gene lost 3 bases and the J gene lost 5 bases, with 12 bases spanning the gap. The chain links TRBV9 to TRBJ2-1; D is possibly TRBD1 (5 bases). This receptor was identified in a human donor who received an intestinal transplant. This material consisted of unstimulated CD8+ T cells sorted from spleen or lymph node cells, taken before intestinal transplant. CDR3 region: CASSATEQNNEQFF. The CDR3 region has the DNA TGTGCCAGCAGCGCGACAGAGCAAAACAATGAGCAGTTCTTC.